One sample yielded the 13 T cell receptor beta chains listed below, sequenced in a study of T cell clusters in autoimmune cytopenias. Each sample's input was 250 ng genomic DNA, some 38,000 genome equivalents. Multiplex touch-down PCR amplified TRB using TRB-A and TRB-B pools in one tube. TCRdb re-called the multiplex PCR reads, yielding one record per CDR3 amino acid sequence without DNA. The sample is made up of 9,500 to 14,000 distinct CDR3 sequences, and the top ten hold over 20% of it. Another study also made use of these data, one on T cell repertoires in aging, cancer and after chemotherapy.

Material for sequencing was peripheral blood. All receptors come from a human donor in good health.

The gene calls are TRBV27 and TRBJ2-5; TCRdb picks TRBD2, but there is no DNA to check that call. The CDR3 runs 15 residues. Germline CDR1 is MNHEY and CDR2 is SMNVEV (reference sequence). CDR3 loop: CASSVSGLAGETQYF.

This clonotype is medium-sized (0.01 to 0.1%) by frequency. J is TRBJ2-1 and V is TRBV30; TCRdb names TRBD2, which stays unverified in the absence of DNA. The CDR3 covers 16 residues. The germline V gene has CDR1 GTSNPN and CDR2 SVGIG (reference sequence). CDR3 in amino acids: CAWSGTSGIPYNEQFF.

The CDR3 region is CASRLNEKLFF. The rearrangement links TRBV19 to TRBJ1-4. The germline gives CDR1 LNHDA, CDR2 SQIVND (reference sequence). The CDR3 is 11 amino acids.

The rearrangement links TRBV5-5 to TRBJ1-2; no DNA is available, so the TRBD1 call from TCRdb remains unchecked. The CDR3 is made up of 16 amino acids. Per the germline V gene, CDR1 is SGHKS and CDR2 is YYEKEE (reference sequence). The CDR3 is CASSFSPDVSNYGYTF.

J is TRBJ2-3 and V is TRBV6-4; the D call from TCRdb, TRBD2, cannot be confirmed without DNA. The CDR3 sequence is 14 residues long. Looked up from germline, CDR1 is MRHNA and CDR2 is SNTAGT. The CDR3 region is CASSTAGGTDTQYF.

V gene TRBV27 combines with J gene TRBJ1-2; there is no DNA to check the TCRdb D call of TRBD1. The V gene's germline CDR1 is MNHEY and CDR2 SMNVEV (reference sequence). This CDR3 comprises 14 residues. The CDR3 region is CASSLFRGAGGYTF.

The chain couples TRBV4-3 to TRBJ1-4. This CDR3 has 15 amino acids. Germline V CDR1 and CDR2: LGHNA, YSLEER. CDR3: CASSQGGSYNEKLFF.

The CDR3 reads CASSLAGRGRSYNSPLHF. The V and J genes are TRBV7-2 and TRBJ1-6; TCRdb lists TRBD1, though no DNA is available to test this call. CDR1 SGHTA and CDR2 FQGNSA come from the germline V gene. The CDR3 runs 18 residues.

V gene TRBV13 combines with J gene TRBJ1-3. Germline CDR1 and CDR2: PRHDT and FYEKMQ (reference sequence). This CDR3 is 14 amino acids long. The CDR3 reads CASSPWRSGNTIYF. Filled out from reference TRBV13 and TRBJ1-3, the complete variable domain reads AAGVIQSPRHLIKEKRETATLKCYPIPRHDTVYWYQQGPGQDPQFLISFYEKMQSDKGSIPDRFSAQQFSDYHSELNMSSLELGDSALYFCASSPWRSGNTIYFGEGSWLTVV.

V and J are TRBV18 and TRBJ1-5; the TCRdb D gene call, TRBD1, has no DNA to confirm it. Per the germline V gene, CDR1 is KGHSH and CDR2 is LQKENI. The CDR3 consists of 15 residues. CDR3 in amino acids: CASSPPGQPGQPQHF.

The chain uses TRBV6-4 and TRBJ2-3; TCRdb proposes TRBD1, but this gene call is untestable without DNA. Germline loops: CDR1 MRHNA, CDR2 SNTAGT. The CDR3 spans 15 residues. This CDR3 reads CASSGLGGSTDTQYF.

The V gene is TRBV19, the J gene TRBJ1-1. Germline CDR1 LNHDA, CDR2 SQIVND (reference sequence). CDR3 length: 13 residues. This chain's CDR3 is CASSWGTGTEAFF.

The J gene is TRBJ1-3, the V gene TRBV4-2; absent DNA, TCRdb's TRBD1 call cannot be checked. CDR1 LGHNA and CDR2 YNFKEQ come from the germline V gene. CDR3 length: 18 amino acids. The CDR3 here is CASSRQWDRASSGNTIYF.